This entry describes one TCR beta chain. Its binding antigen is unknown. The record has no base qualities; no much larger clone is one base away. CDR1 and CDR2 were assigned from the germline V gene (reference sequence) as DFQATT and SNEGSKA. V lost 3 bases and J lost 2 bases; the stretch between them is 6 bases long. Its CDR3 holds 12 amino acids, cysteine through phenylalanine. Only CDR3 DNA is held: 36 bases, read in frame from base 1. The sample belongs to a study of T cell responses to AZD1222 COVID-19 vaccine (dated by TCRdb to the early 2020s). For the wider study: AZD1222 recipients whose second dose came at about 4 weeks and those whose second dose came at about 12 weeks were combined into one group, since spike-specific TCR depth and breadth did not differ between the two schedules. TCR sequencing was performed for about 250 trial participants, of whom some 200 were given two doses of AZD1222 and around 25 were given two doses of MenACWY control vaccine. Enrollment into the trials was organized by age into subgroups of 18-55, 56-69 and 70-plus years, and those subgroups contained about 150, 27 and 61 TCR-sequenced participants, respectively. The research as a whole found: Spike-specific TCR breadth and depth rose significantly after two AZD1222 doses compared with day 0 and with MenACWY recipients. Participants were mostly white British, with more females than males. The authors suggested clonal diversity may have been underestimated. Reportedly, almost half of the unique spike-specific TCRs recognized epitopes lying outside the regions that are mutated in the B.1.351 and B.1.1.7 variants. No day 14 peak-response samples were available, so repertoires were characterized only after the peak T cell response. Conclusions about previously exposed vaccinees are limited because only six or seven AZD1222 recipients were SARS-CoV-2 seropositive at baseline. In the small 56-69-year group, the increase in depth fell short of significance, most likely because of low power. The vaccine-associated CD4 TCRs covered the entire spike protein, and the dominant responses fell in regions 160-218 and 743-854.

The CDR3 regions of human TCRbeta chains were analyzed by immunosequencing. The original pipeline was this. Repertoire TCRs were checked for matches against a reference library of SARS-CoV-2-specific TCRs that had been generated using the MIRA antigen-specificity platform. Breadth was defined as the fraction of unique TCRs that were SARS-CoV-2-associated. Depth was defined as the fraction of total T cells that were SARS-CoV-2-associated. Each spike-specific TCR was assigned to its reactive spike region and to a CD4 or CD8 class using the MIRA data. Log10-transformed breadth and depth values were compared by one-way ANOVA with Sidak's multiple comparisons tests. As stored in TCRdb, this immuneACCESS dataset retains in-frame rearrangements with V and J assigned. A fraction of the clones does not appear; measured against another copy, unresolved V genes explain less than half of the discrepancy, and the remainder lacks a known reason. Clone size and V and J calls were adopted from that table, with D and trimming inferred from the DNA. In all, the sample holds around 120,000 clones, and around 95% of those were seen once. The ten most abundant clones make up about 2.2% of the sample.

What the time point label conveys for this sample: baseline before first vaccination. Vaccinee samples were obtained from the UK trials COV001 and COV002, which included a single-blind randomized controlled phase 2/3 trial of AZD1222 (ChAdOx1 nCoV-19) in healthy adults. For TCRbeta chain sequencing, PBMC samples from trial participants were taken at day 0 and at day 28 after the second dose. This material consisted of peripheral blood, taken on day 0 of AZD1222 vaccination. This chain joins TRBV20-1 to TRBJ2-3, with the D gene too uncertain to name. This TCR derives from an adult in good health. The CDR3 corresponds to CSASLDTDTQYF. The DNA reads TGCAGTGCTAGTCTAGACACAGATACGCAGTATTTT.